The clone carrying this T cell receptor beta chain has more than one count but fewer than ten. The sample is drawn from a study of T cells after yellow fever vaccination. TCRdb reanalysed the 5' RACE reads using MiXCR and keeps one entry per CDR3 protein. Among around 590,000 distinct CDR3 sequences listed, 10% to 15% were seen once. Germline V gene lookup returns CDR1 MNHNS and CDR2 SASEGT. The CDR3 consists of 14 residues. V was pared by 6 bases and J by 9 bases, with 11 bases of the junction left unmatched. The clonotype originates from a young man who received the YFV17D yellow fever vaccine. The V call is TRBV6-1, the J call TRBJ2-1; 7 bases agree with TRBD2. Sequenced material: PBMCs, taken on the day of the yellow fever booster vaccination. The CDR3 sequence is CASRQTSRSPEQFF. The CDR3 nucleotides read TGTGCCAGCAGGCAGACTAGCAGAAGTCCTGAGCAGTTCTTC.